This TCR beta chain emerged from a study of blood T cell repertoires in COVID-19. Study summary: Specimens from acute and convalescent COVID-19 originated in the United States, Italy and Spain. T cells, B-cell-depleted T cells, or PBMCs supplied cDNA or gDNA.

Authors' methods: Amplifying reference gene primers gave estimates of nucleated cell counts. Clones were read by immunoSEQ multiplex PCR, and TCRdb kept only the in-frame ones, dropping some. V, J and clone size are taken as reported in that table, and D and trimming were inferred from the DNA itself. Among roughly 440,000 clones, 70% to 90% were seen once, and the ten largest hold around an eighth. CDR3 length: 14 amino acids. Between the trimmed V and J ends, which lost 3 bases and 7 bases, there was a span of 15 bases. Germline V gene sequence: CDR1 LNHDA, CDR2 SQIVND (reference sequence). One Seattle source followed patients from active infection through their disease course.

The receptor was derived from a woman aged 50 to 65 with COVID-19, enrolled during active disease. The chain is built from TRBV19 and TRBJ1-2; D may be TRBD1 (5 bases). Material for sequencing was peripheral blood. The CDR3 here is CASSILGHDSGYTF. Written as DNA, the CDR3 is TGTGCCAGTAGTATTCTCGGACACGACTCTGGCTACACCTTC.